This is a list of T cell receptor beta chains from one sample in a study of cytomegalovirus exposure and HLA in healthy donors. Libraries were prepared by immunoSEQ multiplex PCR; TCRdb keeps only in-frame clonotypes and omits some of them. The sample includes roughly 70,000 clones, roughly four fifths of them seen just once. Sequenced input: PBMCs. These receptors all stem from a man aged 50-59 years in good health and CMV-seronegative. CDR3s include the opening cysteine and the closing phenylalanine or tryptophan. Each record gives: CDR3 length, J gene, clone size, V gene, D gene, CDR3 protein, CDR3 DNA. The D gene is left open where the match is weak. A row's size may be missing; if present it is once, few, many or a size class.

13	TRBJ1-2	few	TRBV30	TRBD1	CAWSLDRAFGYTF	TGTGCCTGGAGTCTGGACAGGGCCTTCGGCTACACCTTC
13	TRBJ1-1	.	TRBV6-5	.	CASSPEGNTEAFF	TGTGCCAGCAGTCCCGAGGGGAACACTGAAGCTTTCTTT
14	TRBJ1-5	.	TRBV30	TRBD1	CAWRKQGGNQPQHF	TGTGCCTGGAGAAAACAGGGGGGGAATCAGCCCCAGCATTTT
14	TRBJ2-2	.	TRBV27	TRBD1	CASRRTGNTGELFF	TGTGCCAGCAGACGGACAGGGAACACCGGGGAGCTGTTTTTT
15	TRBJ1-2	once	TRBV18	.	CASSTAFRGEGGYTF	TGTGCCAGCTCAACGGCGTTCAGGGGAGAGGGGGGCTACACCTTC
15	TRBJ2-3	few	TRBV5-6	TRBD2	CASSSGLAGTDTQYF	TGTGCCAGCAGCTCGGGACTAGCGGGGACAGATACGCAGTATTTT
13	TRBJ2-1	.	TRBV30	.	CAWRRSSYNEQFF	TGTGCCTGGAGGCGGAGCTCCTACAATGAGCAGTTCTTC
13	TRBJ2-7	.	TRBV25-1	.	CASSAGAAYEQYF	TGTGCCAGCAGTGCTGGGGCCGCCTACGAGCAGTACTTC
14	TRBJ1-6	.	TRBV5-4	.	CASSLYTDNSPLHF	TGTGCCAGCAGCTTGTATACGGATAATTCACCCCTCCACTTT
14	TRBJ1-5	.	TRBV30	TRBD1	CAWSATGWTQPQHF	TGTGCCTGGAGTGCGACAGGGTGGACTCAGCCCCAGCATTTT
13	TRBJ2-1	once	TRBV7-9	.	CASSLYRENEQFF	TGTGCCAGCAGCTTGTATAGGGAGAATGAGCAGTTCTTC
14	TRBJ2-1	.	TRBV19	.	CASTPPQGYNEQFF	TGTGCCAGTACCCCCCCTCAGGGGTACAATGAGCAGTTCTTC
15	TRBJ2-7	.	TRBV28	TRBD1	CASSNRRGYSHEQYF	TGTGCCAGCAGTAACCGCAGGGGGTATTCCCACGAGCAGTACTTC
13	TRBJ1-2	.	TRBV11-2	.	CASSYAGDYGYTF	TGTGCCAGCAGCTACGCAGGTGACTATGGCTACACCTTC
13	TRBJ1-1	once	TRBV6-1	.	CASSFRENTEAFF	TGTGCCAGCAGCTTCAGGGAGAACACTGAAGCTTTCTTT
14	TRBJ1-4	few	TRBV7-7	.	CASSLSGENEKLFF	TGTGCTAGCAGCCTATCGGGAGAGAATGAAAAACTGTTTTTT
15	TRBJ2-7	.	TRBV4-1	TRBD2	CASSQKTSGNYEQYF	TGCGCCAGCAGCCAGAAGACTAGCGGAAACTACGAGCAGTACTTC
13	TRBJ2-3	.	TRBV6-4	.	CASSDSETDTQYF	TGTGCCAGCAGTGACTCAGAGACAGATACGCAGTATTTT
14	TRBJ2-7	.	TRBV5-1	.	CASSLGTSSYEQYF	TGCGCCAGCAGCTTGGGTACTAGCTCCTACGAGCAGTACTTC
14	TRBJ1-3	.	TRBV25-1	.	CASSAVSSGNTIYF	TGTGCCAGCAGTGCGGTTTCCTCTGGAAACACCATATATTTT
15	TRBJ1-5	few	TRBV19	TRBD1	CASRGGQGGNQPQHF	TGTGCCAGTAGGGGGGGACAGGGGGGGAATCAGCCCCAGCATTTT
15	TRBJ1-6	.	TRBV6-5	.	CASSYTRQANSPLHF	TGTGCCAGCAGTTACACCAGACAGGCTAATTCACCCCTCCACTTT
16	TRBJ2-5	.	TRBV4-1	.	CASSQVQGSFLETQYF	TGCGCCAGCAGCCAAGTACAGGGCTCATTTCTGGAGACCCAGTACTTC
14	TRBJ1-1	.	TRBV5-6	.	CASSLRRRVTEAFF	TGTGCCAGCAGCTTGCGTCGCAGGGTCACTGAAGCTTTCTTT
13	TRBJ2-5	.	TRBV6-6	TRBD1	CASNRGLGETQYF	TGTGCCAGCAACAGGGGGCTGGGGGAGACCCAGTACTTC
12	TRBJ1-2	.	TRBV2	.	CASSENRAGYTF	TGTGCCAGCAGTGAGAACAGGGCTGGCTACACCTTC
14	TRBJ1-1	.	TRBV5-1	.	CASSPAGGNTEAFF	TGCGCCAGCAGCCCAGCGGGCGGGAACACTGAAGCTTTCTTT
14	TRBJ1-1	.	TRBV2	.	CASSEAPPRTEAFF	TGTGCCAGCAGTGAAGCTCCCCCGAGGACTGAAGCTTTCTTT
15	TRBJ2-2	.	TRBV5-1	TRBD1	CASSITGGNTGELFF	TGCGCCAGCAGCATTACAGGGGGGAACACCGGGGAGCTGTTTTTT
13	TRBJ2-5	.	TRBV5-6	.	CASSPGQRETQYF	TGTGCCAGCAGCCCCGGACAGAGGGAGACCCAGTACTTC
14	TRBJ1-1	.	TRBV7-2	.	CASSFRVWNTEAFF	TGTGCCAGCAGCTTCAGGGTGTGGAACACTGAAGCTTTCTTT
15	TRBJ2-7	.	TRBV7-7	TRBD2	CASSLELAGTYEQYF	TGTGCTAGCAGCTTAGAACTAGCGGGGACCTACGAGCAGTACTTC
14	TRBJ1-1	.	TRBV27	.	CASSHGGTGPEAFF	TGTGCCAGCAGCCACGGGGGGACCGGACCTGAAGCTTTCTTT
14	TRBJ2-5	.	TRBV18	TRBD1	CASSQGQGQETQYF	TGTGCCAGCTCACAGGGACAGGGCCAAGAGACCCAGTACTTC
14	TRBJ2-5	.	TRBV2	.	CASSVERVQETQYF	TGTGCCAGCAGTGTGGAGAGGGTCCAAGAGACCCAGTACTTC
12	TRBJ2-7	.	TRBV25-1	TRBD1	CASIGQGVEQYF	TGTGCCAGCATCGGACAGGGGGTCGAGCAGTACTTC
14	TRBJ2-3	.	TRBV11-3	TRBD1	CASSSTGPKDTQYF	TGTGCCAGCAGCTCGACAGGGCCCAAGGATACGCAGTATTTT
13	TRBJ1-1	once	TRBV6-4	TRBD1	CASSTDRGTEAFF	TGTGCCAGCAGTACCGACAGGGGCACTGAAGCTTTCTTT
14	TRBJ1-5	.	TRBV10-3	TRBD1	CAIRETGSNQPQHF	TGTGCCATCAGAGAGACAGGGAGCAATCAGCCCCAGCATTTT
14	TRBJ1-5	.	TRBV18	.	CASSMGTSNQPQHF	TGTGCCAGCTCGATGGGGACATCTAATCAGCCCCAGCATTTT
12	TRBJ1-2	.	TRBV29-1	TRBD1	CSASGTGLGYTF	TGCAGCGCCTCCGGGACAGGGCTAGGCTACACCTTC
12	TRBJ2-7	.	TRBV29-1	TRBD1	CSGHTGGNEQYF	TGCAGCGGTCATACAGGGGGAAACGAGCAGTACTTC
16	TRBJ1-1	.	TRBV9	TRBD1	CASSGGDRGMNTEAFF	TGTGCCAGCAGCGGAGGGGACAGGGGCATGAACACTGAAGCTTTCTTT
15	TRBJ2-3	.	TRBV18	TRBD2	CASSRRTSGNYTQYF	TGTGCCAGCTCACGCCGGACTAGCGGGAATTATACGCAGTATTTT
14	TRBJ1-6	.	TRBV6-5	.	CASSYSREGSPLHF	TGTGCCAGCAGTTACTCCAGGGAAGGATCACCCCTCCACTTT
13	TRBJ2-7	once	TRBV28	.	CASTLRTAHEQYF	TGTGCCAGCACCCTCAGGACAGCACACGAGCAGTACTTC
14	TRBJ1-3	.	TRBV19	.	CASSIGISGNTIYF	TGTGCCAGTAGTATCGGGATCTCTGGAAACACCATATATTTT
17	TRBJ1-4	.	TRBV5-1	.	CASSLTTSTGINEKLFF	TGCGCCAGCAGCTTGACAACCTCAACAGGGATTAATGAAAAACTGTTTTTT
11	TRBJ2-1	.	TRBV6-5	TRBD1	CASTTGDRQFF	TGTGCCAGCACCACAGGGGATAGGCAGTTCTTC
15	TRBJ2-3	.	TRBV28	TRBD2	CASSPSGRSTDTQYF	TGTGCCAGCAGTCCTAGCGGGAGGAGCACAGATACGCAGTATTTT
11	TRBJ1-2	.	TRBV2	.	CASSDGYGYTF	TGTGCCAGCAGTGACGGTTATGGCTACACCTTC
15	TRBJ2-2	.	TRBV2	TRBD2	CASRISGGADGELFF	TGTGCCAGCAGAATTAGCGGGGGGGCGGACGGGGAGCTGTTTTTT
14	TRBJ1-3	.	TRBV10-3	.	CAISERQNGNTIYF	TGTGCCATCAGTGAAAGACAGAACGGAAACACCATATATTTT
15	TRBJ1-5	.	TRBV2	TRBD1	CASSDTTGRNQPQHF	TGTGCCAGCAGTGACACGACAGGGAGGAATCAGCCCCAGCATTTT
16	TRBJ2-1	.	TRBV5-4	TRBD2	CASSLPAGGMYNEQFF	TGTGCCAGCAGCCTACCCGCGGGAGGGATGTACAATGAGCAGTTCTTC
13	TRBJ1-1	.	TRBV7-9	.	CASSLSGGTEAFF	TGTGCCAGCAGCTTATCGGGGGGGACTGAAGCTTTCTTT